The 13 T cell receptor beta chains below all came from one sample that was sequenced in a study of identical twins. From the 5' RACE reads, TCRdb called clonotypes with MiXCR, one entry per CDR3 protein. The repertoire consists of 420,000 or so distinct CDR3 sequences, with less than 20% occurring once and the leading ten covering approximately 12%. The sequenced material came from naive T cells sorted from blood. These TCRs come from a man aged 50-60 years in good health.

This clonotype was seen only a few times. The rearrangement uses TRBV20-1 and TRBJ1-2, with D uncertain. The CDR3 contains 13 residues. The V end was cut by 6 bases, the J end by 0 bases, with 11 bases between. Per germline, CDR1 DFQATT and CDR2 SNEGSKA (reference sequence). The DNA for the CDR3 is TGCAGTGCCCGGGGTGGGCCTAACTATGGCTACACCTTC. Protein: CSARGGPNYGYTF.

This clonotype occurred a few times. This chain joins TRBV29-1 and TRBJ2-3, with D maybe TRBD1 (6 bases). Germline assignment: CDR1 SQVTM and CDR2 ANQGSEA. The CDR3 loop spans 17 amino acids. V lost 0 bases and J lost 4, with 20 bases in between. CDR3 region: CSVEDRPPGHPADTQYF. DNA of the CDR3: TGCAGCGTTGAAGATCGCCCACCGGGACACCCCGCAGATACGCAGTATTTT.

The V call is TRBV4-3, the J call TRBJ2-1, with D tentatively TRBD1 (6 bases). Germline values: CDR1 LGHNA, CDR2 YSLEER. V was cut by 0 bases and J by 9 bases, with 9 bases left in between. The CDR3 loop spans 13 amino acids. The CDR3 DNA reads as TGCGCCAGCAGCCAAGAGCAGGGGCGTGAGCAGTTCTTC. As protein: CASSQEQGREQFF.

This clonotype was seen many times. This chain links TRBV29-1 with TRBJ2-7; 8 nucleotides line up with TRBD1. The CDR3 covers 12 residues. Germline assignment: CDR1 SQVTM and CDR2 ANQGSEA. Losses at the gene ends were 6 bases for V and 5 bases for J; bases not matched to a gene: 6. The DNA for the CDR3 is TGCAGCGTCAGGACAGGGCGCGACGAGCAGTACTTC. It is translated as CSVRTGRDEQYF.

This clonotype was recorded a few times. This rearrangement joins TRBV15 to TRBJ2-2, with D perhaps matching TRBD1 (7 bases). This CDR3 contains 16 residues. Trimming cost V 1 base and J 2 bases, with 11 bases left between them. Germline assignment: CDR1 LNHNV and CDR2 YYDKDF (reference sequence). CDR3 nucleotide sequence: TGTGCCACCAGCAGAGCGACAGGGACTAACACCGGGGAGCTGTTTTTT. Translated, it gives CATSRATGTNTGELFF.

This clonotype was counted a few times. This chain connects TRBV4-2 to TRBJ1-1; 7 bases align to TRBD1. Germline loops: CDR1 LGHNA, CDR2 YNFKEQ. The CDR3 spans 14 residues. The J segment lost 10 bases and the V segment lost 0 bases, leaving 8 bases of the junction unmatched. The CDR3, as DNA: TGTGCCAGCAGCCAAGATTTGGACAGGCCGGCAGCTTTCTTT. This encodes CASSQDLDRPAAFF.

This clonotype was recorded many times. The chain is built from TRBV4-3 and TRBJ2-2, with 8 bases lining up with TRBD1. V trimming: 0 bases; J trimming: 4 bases; junction bases outside the gene matches: 7. The CDR3 is 17 amino acids. CDR1 is LGHNA and CDR2 is YSLEER in the germline V gene. The CDR3 nucleotides are TGCGCCAGCAGCCAAGATTGGCAGGGGGCAGGCACCGGGGAGCTGTTTTTT. It translates to CASSQDWQGAGTGELFF.

This clonotype was detected a few times. The chain joins TRBV7-8 to TRBJ2-1; the match to TRBD1 covers 9 bases. Germline trimming cut 4 bases from V and 2 bases from J; bases unmatched to any gene: 12. The CDR3 totals 18 residues. Germline V CDR1 and CDR2: SGHVS, FQNEAQ. This CDR3 reads CASSSLVPGQGTYNEQFF. CDR3 sequence (DNA): TGTGCCAGCAGCTCCCTGGTTCCGGGACAGGGAACCTACAATGAGCAGTTCTTC.

This clonotype was found a few times. The chain has TRBV5-1 and TRBJ2-7; 7 bases match TRBD1. Germline V lookup: CDR1 SGHRS, CDR2 YFSETQ. This CDR3 is built from 17 residues. After removal of 7 bases from V and 3 bases from J, the junction contained 19 bases not matched to a gene. CDR3 sequence reads: CASGVIQTGPKNYEQYF. CDR3 nucleotides: TGCGCCAGCGGCGTTATCCAGACAGGGCCCAAAAACTACGAGCAGTACTTC.

This clonotype was seen ten or more times. The chain uses TRBV7-9 and TRBJ2-7; 8 nucleotides align to TRBD1. CDR1 and CDR2 (germline): SEHNR, FQNEAQ (reference sequence). CDR3 length equals 13 residues. V lost 5 bases, J lost 1 base, and 1 base stayed unmatched. Here the CDR3 DNA reads TGTGCCAGCAGCCGGACAGGGTCCTACGAGCAGTACTTC. This sequence encodes CASSRTGSYEQYF.

The V call is TRBV6-1, the J call TRBJ2-1, with 7 bases aligning to TRBD2. The CDR3 extends over 14 amino acids. CDR1 is MNHNS and CDR2 is SASEGT in the germline V gene. The V and J ends lost 8 bases and 4 bases, in that order; junction bases with no gene match: 8. In nucleotides, the CDR3 is TGTGCCAGCTCCGTCGGGCGGGAGTACAATGAGCAGTTCTTC. Encoded protein: CASSVGREYNEQFF.

The rearrangement joins TRBV20-1 to TRBJ2-5; the match to TRBD2 covers 11 bases. The V and J ends lost 6 bases and 5 bases, in that order; junction bases with no gene match: 14. There are 16 residues in the CDR3. CDR1 is DFQATT, CDR2 SNEGSKA, per germline (reference sequence). The DNA of the CDR3 is TGCAGTGCCATTACGGGACTAGCGGTTGGCGCGGAGACCCAGTACTTC. It encodes CSAITGLAVGAETQYF.

This clonotype has at least ten counts. This rearrangement joins TRBV29-1 to TRBJ2-3; D is undetermined. This CDR3 spans 11 amino acids. Trimming removed 7 bases at V and 7 bases at J, with 12 bases between. CDR1 and CDR2 (germline): SQVTM, ANQGSEA. CDR3 sequence (DNA): TGCAGCGCCCGCACGAGCTATACGCAGTATTTT. Its translation is CSARTSYTQYF.